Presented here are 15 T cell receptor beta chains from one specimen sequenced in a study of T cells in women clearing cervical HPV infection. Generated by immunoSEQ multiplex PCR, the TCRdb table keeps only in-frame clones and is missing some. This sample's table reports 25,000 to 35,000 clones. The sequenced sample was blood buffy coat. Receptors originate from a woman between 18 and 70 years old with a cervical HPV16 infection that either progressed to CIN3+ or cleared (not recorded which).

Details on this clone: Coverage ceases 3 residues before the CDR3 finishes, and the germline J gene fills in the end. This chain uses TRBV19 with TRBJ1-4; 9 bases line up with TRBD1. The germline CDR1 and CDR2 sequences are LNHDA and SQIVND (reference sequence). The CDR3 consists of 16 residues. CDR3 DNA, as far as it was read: TGTGCCAGTAGTATCGGGACAGGGCCGAATAATTCACCA. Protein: CASSIGTGPNNSP. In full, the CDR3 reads CASSIGTGPNNSPLFF.

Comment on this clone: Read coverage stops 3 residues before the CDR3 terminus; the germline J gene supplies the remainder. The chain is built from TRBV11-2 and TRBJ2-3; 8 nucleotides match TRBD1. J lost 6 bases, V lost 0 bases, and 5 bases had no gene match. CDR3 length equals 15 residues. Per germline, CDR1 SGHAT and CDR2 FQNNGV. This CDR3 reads CASSLDRQGFDTQYF. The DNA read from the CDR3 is TGTGCCAGCAGCTTAGACCGACAGGGGTTCGATACG.

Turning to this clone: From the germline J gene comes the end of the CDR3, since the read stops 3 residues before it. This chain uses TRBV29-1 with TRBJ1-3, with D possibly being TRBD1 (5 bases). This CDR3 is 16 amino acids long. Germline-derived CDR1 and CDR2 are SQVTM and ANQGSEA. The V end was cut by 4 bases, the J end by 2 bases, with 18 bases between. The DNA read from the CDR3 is TGCAGCGTTGGGGGGGACCGCTACAACCCTGGAAACACC. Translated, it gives CSVGGDRYNPGNT. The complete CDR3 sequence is CSVGGDRYNPGNTIYF.

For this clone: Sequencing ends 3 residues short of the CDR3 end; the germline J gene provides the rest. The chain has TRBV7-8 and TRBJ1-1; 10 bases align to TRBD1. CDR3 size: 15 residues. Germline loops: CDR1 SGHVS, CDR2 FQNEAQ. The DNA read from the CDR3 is TGTGCCAGCAGCTTAGCAGGGACAGGGGTTTGGTAT. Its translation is CASSLAGTGVWY. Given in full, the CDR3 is CASSLAGTGVWYAFF.

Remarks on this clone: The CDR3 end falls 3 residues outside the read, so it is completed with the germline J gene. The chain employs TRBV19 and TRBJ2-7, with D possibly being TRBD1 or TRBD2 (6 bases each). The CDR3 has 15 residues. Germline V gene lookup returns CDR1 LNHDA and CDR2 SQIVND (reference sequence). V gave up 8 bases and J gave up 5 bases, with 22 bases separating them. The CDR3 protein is CASRWRVRDINEQYF. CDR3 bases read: TGTGCCAGTCGTTGGAGGGTCCGGGACATCAACGAG.

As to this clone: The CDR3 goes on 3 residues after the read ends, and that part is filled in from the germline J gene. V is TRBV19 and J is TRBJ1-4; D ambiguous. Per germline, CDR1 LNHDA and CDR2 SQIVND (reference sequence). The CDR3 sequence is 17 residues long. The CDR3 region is CASSYSGSGFQSSPLFF. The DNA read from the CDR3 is TGTGCCAGTAGTTATAGCGGGAGCGGTTTTCAGAGTTCACCA.

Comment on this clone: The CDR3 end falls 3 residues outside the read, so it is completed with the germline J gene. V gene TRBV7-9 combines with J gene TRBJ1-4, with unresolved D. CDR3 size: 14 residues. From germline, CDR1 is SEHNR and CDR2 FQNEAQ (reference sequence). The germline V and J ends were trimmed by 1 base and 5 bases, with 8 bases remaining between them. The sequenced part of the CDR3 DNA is TGTGCCAGCAGCTTAGGACACGTAAATGAAAAA. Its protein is CASSLGHVNEK. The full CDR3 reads CASSLGHVNEKLFF.

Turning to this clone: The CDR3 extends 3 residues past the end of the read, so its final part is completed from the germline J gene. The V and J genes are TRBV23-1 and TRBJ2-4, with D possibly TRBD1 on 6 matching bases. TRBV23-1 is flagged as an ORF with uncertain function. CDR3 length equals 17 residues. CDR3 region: CASSQSRGGVSNQPQYF. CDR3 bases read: TGCGCCAGCAGTCAATCGAGAGGGGGTGTGAGCAATCAGCCT.

The CDR3 is CASSQDNQETQYF. The sequenced part of the CDR3 DNA is TGTGCCAGTAGCCAGGACAACCAAGAGACG. J is TRBJ2-3 and V is TRBV19; maybe TRBD1 (5 bases). The observed sequence ends 3 residues before the CDR3 terminus, with the missing tail filled in from the germline J gene. Germline CDR1 LNHDA, CDR2 SQIVND (reference sequence). The CDR3 runs 13 residues. The full variable domain, rest sourced from reference TRBV19 and TRBJ2-3, is DGGITQSPKYLFRKEGQNVTLSCEQNLNHDAMYWYRQDPGQGLRLIYYSQIVNDFQKGDIAEGYSVSREKKESFPLTVTSAQKNPTAFYLCASSQDNQETQYFGPGTRLTVL.

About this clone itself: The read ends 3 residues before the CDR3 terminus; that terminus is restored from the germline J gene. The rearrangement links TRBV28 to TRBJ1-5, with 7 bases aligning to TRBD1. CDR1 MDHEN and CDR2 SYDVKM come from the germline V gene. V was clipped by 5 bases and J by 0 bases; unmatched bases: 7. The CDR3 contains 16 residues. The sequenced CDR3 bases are TGTGCCAGCAGTCCGCCGGGACAGATTAGCAATCAGCCC. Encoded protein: CASSPPGQISNQP. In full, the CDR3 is CASSPPGQISNQPQHF.

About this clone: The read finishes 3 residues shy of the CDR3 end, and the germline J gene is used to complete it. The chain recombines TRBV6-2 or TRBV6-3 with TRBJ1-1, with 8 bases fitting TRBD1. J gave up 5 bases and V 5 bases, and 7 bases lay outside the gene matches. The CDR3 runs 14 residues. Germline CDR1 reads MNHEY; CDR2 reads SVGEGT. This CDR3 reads CASSPRQGSTEAFF. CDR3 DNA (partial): TGTGCCAGCAGTCCGAGACAGGGGAGTACTGAA.

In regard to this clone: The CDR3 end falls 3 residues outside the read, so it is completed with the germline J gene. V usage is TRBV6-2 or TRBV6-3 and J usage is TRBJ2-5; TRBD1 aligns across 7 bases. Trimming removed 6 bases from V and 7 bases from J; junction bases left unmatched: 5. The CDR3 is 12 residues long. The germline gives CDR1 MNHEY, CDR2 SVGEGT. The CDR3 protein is CASRTGSGTQYF. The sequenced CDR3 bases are TGTGCCAGCAGGACAGGGAGCGGGACC.

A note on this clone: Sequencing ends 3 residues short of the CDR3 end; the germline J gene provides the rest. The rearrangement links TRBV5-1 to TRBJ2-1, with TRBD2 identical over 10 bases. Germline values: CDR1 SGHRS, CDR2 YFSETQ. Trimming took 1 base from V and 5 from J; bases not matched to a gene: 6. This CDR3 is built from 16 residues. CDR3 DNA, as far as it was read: TGCGCCAGCAGCTTGAACCCTAGCGGGGGTAACAATGAG. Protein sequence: CASSLNPSGGNNE. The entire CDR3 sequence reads CASSLNPSGGNNEQFF. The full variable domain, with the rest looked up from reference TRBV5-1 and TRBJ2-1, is KAGVTQTPRYLIKTRGQQVTLSCSPISGHRSVSWYQQTPGQGLQFLFEYFSETQRNKGNFPGRFSGRQFSNSRSEMNVSTLELGDSALYLCASSLNPSGGNNEQFFGPGTRLTVL.

CDR3 DNA, as far as it was read: TGTGCCAGCTCACAGGATCTAGCCTACAATGAG. This encodes CASSQDLAYNE. The whole CDR3 protein is CASSQDLAYNEQFF. The chain joins TRBV18 to TRBJ2-1; no firm D call. The read gets to within 3 residues of the CDR3 end, and the germline J gene fills in the rest. Trimming shortened V by 4 bases and J by 2 bases, and 9 bases separated the two germline ends. Germline V gene data show CDR1 as KGHSH and CDR2 as LQKENI. The CDR3 runs 14 residues.

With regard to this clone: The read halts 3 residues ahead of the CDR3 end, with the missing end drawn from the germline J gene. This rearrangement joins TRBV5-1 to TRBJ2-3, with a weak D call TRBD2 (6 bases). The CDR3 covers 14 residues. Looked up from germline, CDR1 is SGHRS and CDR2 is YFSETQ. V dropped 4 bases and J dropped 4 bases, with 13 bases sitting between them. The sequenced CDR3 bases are TGCGCCAGCAGCGTAGAACGACTAGCAGATACG. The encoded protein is CASSVERLADT. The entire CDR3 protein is CASSVERLADTQYF. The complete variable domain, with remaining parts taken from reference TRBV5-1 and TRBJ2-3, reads KAGVTQTPRYLIKTRGQQVTLSCSPISGHRSVSWYQQTPGQGLQFLFEYFSETQRNKGNFPGRFSGRQFSNSRSEMNVSTLELGDSALYLCASSVERLADTQYFGPGTRLTVL.